The 27 T cell receptor beta chains in this list originate from one sample, sequenced in a study of T cell repertoires in cytomegalovirus infection. TCRdb processed the reads anew with MiXCR; each CDR3 protein has one entry. The data hold roughly 76,000 distinct CDR3 sequences, with roughly 3.6% observed a single time. Sequencing input: PBMCs. The receptors here all came from a human donor in good health (CMV status not recorded). Some clones in this sample may be carry-over from other donors' samples.

Ten or more counts support this clonotype. This sequence joins TRBV20-1 and TRBJ1-6, with a tentative D call TRBD1 (5 bases). The CDR3 consists of 16 residues. With 3 bases removed from V and 10 bases from J, the gap between germline ends came to 22 bases. The germline CDR1 and CDR2 sequences are DFQATT and SNEGSKA (reference sequence). CDR3 region: CSARARQGNLRSPLHF. CDR3 DNA: TGCAGTGCTAGGGCGCGTCAGGGAAATCTACGATCACCCCTCCACTTT.

This clonotype was seen at least ten times. J is TRBJ2-5 and V is TRBV29-1, with 10 positions matching TRBD2. J lost 2 bases, V lost 6 bases, and 12 bases had no gene match. Germline V gene sequence: CDR1 SQVTM, CDR2 ANQGSEA. The CDR3 loop spans 16 amino acids. Here the CDR3 reads CSVTGTSDQHQETQYF. The CDR3 DNA reads TGCAGCGTAACCGGGACTAGCGACCAGCATCAAGAGACCCAGTACTTC.

At least ten counts were recorded for this clonotype. The DNA for the CDR3 is TGCAGTGCTAGAGATCTCCTAAATTCACCCCTCCACTTT. Its protein is CSARDLLNSPLHF. This sequence joins TRBV20-1 and TRBJ1-6, with D unresolved. V was trimmed by 0 bases and J by 7 bases, leaving 7 bases between them. The CDR3 extends over 13 amino acids. Germline values: CDR1 DFQATT, CDR2 SNEGSKA (reference sequence).

This clonotype was picked up many times. An end of the junction does not agree with germline; a read error may underlie this. This rearrangement joins TRBV5-5 to TRBJ2-5, with D possibly TRBD1 on 8 matching bases. The CDR3 loop spans 14 amino acids. Germline-derived CDR1 and CDR2 are SGHKS and YYEKEE (reference sequence). CDR3 protein: CVSSHRGGQETQYF. CDR3 DNA: TGTGTCAGCAGCCACAGGGGGGGCCAAGAGACCCAGTACTTC. Full variable domain (missing parts from reference TRBV5-5 and TRBJ2-5): DAGVTQSPTHLIKTRGQQVTLRCSPISGHKSVSWYQQVLGQGPQFIFQYYEKEERGRGNFPDRFSARQFPNYSSELNVNALLLGDSALYLCVSSHRGGQETQYFGPGTRLLVL.

Ten or more counts support this clonotype. The chain is built from TRBV19 and TRBJ1-6, with 7 bases fitting TRBD1. Germline assignment: CDR1 LNHDA and CDR2 SQIVND (reference sequence). The V segment lost 4 bases and the J segment 7 bases; nucleotides outside the gene matches: 10. This CDR3 region has 16 residues. The CDR3 DNA reads TGTGCCAGTAGTACGGGCCCCGGGACAGCAAATTCACCCCTCCACTTT. Translating it yields CASSTGPGTANSPLHF.

In DNA, the CDR3 is TGTGCCAGCAGCTCCTGGCCGGCTAGCACAGATACGCAGTATTTT. It is translated as CASSSWPASTDTQYF. The J gene is TRBJ2-3, the V gene TRBV11-2; no firm D call. Trimming took off 4 bases at V and 0 bases at J, with 11 bases between the two ends. CDR3 length: 15 amino acids. CDR1 and CDR2 from the germline V gene are SGHAT and FQNNGV.

In this sample, this clonotype turned up many times. V usage is TRBV20-1 and J usage is TRBJ1-5, with D tentatively TRBD1 (6 bases). Trimming left V 1 base short and J 4 bases short, with 11 bases between. CDR1 is DFQATT, CDR2 SNEGSKA, per germline (reference sequence). The CDR3 runs 14 residues. DNA of the CDR3: TGCAGTGCTAGAGGGGGGGCAGGGAATCAGCCCCAGCATTTT. This sequence encodes CSARGGAGNQPQHF.

This clonotype was detected many times. The J gene is TRBJ2-3, the V gene TRBV7-2, with TRBD2 matching 10 bases. The CDR3 is 16 residues long. V shed 4 bases, J shed 5 bases, and the junction held 9 bases outside the gene matches. CDR1 and CDR2 (germline): SGHTA, FQGNSA. The CDR3 protein is CASSSRGAGGRDTQYF. Here the CDR3 DNA reads TGTGCCAGCAGCTCCCGTGGAGCGGGGGGGCGAGATACGCAGTATTTT.

In its sample, this clonotype was seen many times. This chain joins TRBV20-1 and TRBJ2-6; 10 nucleotides line up with TRBD1. The germline V gene has CDR1 DFQATT and CDR2 SNEGSKA (reference sequence). CDR3 length equals 16 residues. J gave up 1 base and V 6 bases, and 6 bases lay outside the gene matches. Written as DNA, the CDR3 is TGCAGTGCATTGGGACAGGGGATATCTGGGGCCAACGTCCTGACTTTC. The encoded protein is CSALGQGISGANVLTF.

This clonotype appeared many times. The chain uses TRBV28 and TRBJ2-7; a possible D gene is TRBD1 (6 bases). Trimming pared 5 bases from V and 9 bases from J, leaving 20 bases between. The germline V gene has CDR1 MDHEN and CDR2 SYDVKM. The CDR3 runs 14 residues. This CDR3 reads CASSPTGPVTRQYF. CDR3 sequence (DNA): TGTGCCAGCAGTCCGACAGGACCTGTTACGAGGCAGTACTTC.

For this clonotype: The CDR3 carries no conserved terminal phenylalanine or tryptophan, so it likely arises from a read error. Because the CDR3's place on the DNA is in doubt, the DNA is left out and the CDR3 is given as listed by TCRdb. The CDR3 protein is CSAREWGVGSNQPQQV. The J gene is TRBJ1-5, the V gene TRBV20-1; the table gives TRBD1 as D, unverified against the DNA. The CDR3 comprises 16 residues, both ends counted. The V gene's germline CDR1 is DFQATT and CDR2 SNEGSKA (reference sequence).

The chain recombines TRBV7-2 with TRBJ2-5; D might be TRBD2 (6 bases). Germline V gene data show CDR1 as SGHTA and CDR2 as FQGNSA. The CDR3 runs to 14 residues. Trimming shortened V by 4 bases and J by 7 bases, and 16 bases separated the two germline ends. CDR3 coding DNA: TGTGCCAGCAGCTACCGGGACTCCGCGGGGACCCAGTACTTC. Residues: CASSYRDSAGTQYF. Drawing the rest from reference TRBV7-2 and TRBJ2-5, the complete variable domain is GAGVSQSPSNKVTEKGKDVELRCDPISGHTALYWYRQSLGQGLEFLIYFQGNSAPDKSGLPSDRFSAERTGGSVSTLTIQRTQQEDSAVYLCASSYRDSAGTQYFGPGTRLLVL.

This clonotype showed up many times. The chain links TRBV27 to TRBJ1-2, with 9 positions matching TRBD1. The junction had 4 bases not matched to a gene; V was cut back by 6 bases and J by 5 bases. This CDR3 is built from 13 residues. Germline V gives CDR1 MNHEY, CDR2 SMNVEV (reference sequence). The CDR3 sequence is CASRGQGQYGYTF. The DNA of the CDR3 is TGTGCCAGCAGAGGACAGGGGCAATATGGCTACACCTTC.

This clonotype was detected many times. This chain links TRBV28 with TRBJ1-1; no definite D call. The V end was cut by 6 bases, the J end by 8 bases, with 13 bases between. There are 12 residues in the CDR3. Looked up from germline, CDR1 is MDHEN and CDR2 is SYDVKM. CDR3 sequence: CASRPTVLEAFF. In DNA, the CDR3 is TGTGCCAGCAGACCGACGGTACTGGAAGCTTTCTTT.

This clonotype appeared many times. The chain carries TRBV28 and TRBJ2-4, with TRBD2 as a possible D gene (6 bases). This CDR3 contains 15 residues. CDR1 MDHEN and CDR2 SYDVKM come from the germline V gene. V was clipped by 5 bases and J by 2 bases, with 13 bases between them. The DNA of the CDR3 is TGTGCCAGCAGTCCACCCGGGGGATCCAAAAACATTCAGTACTTC. This codes for CASSPPGGSKNIQYF.

This chain connects TRBV20-1 to TRBJ2-7, with TRBD1 identical over 7 bases. J gave up 6 bases and V 5 bases, and 28 bases lay outside the gene matches. This CDR3 spans 19 amino acids. CDR1 is DFQATT and CDR2 is SNEGSKA in the germline V gene (reference sequence). The CDR3 sequence: CSASTNPTGFGAHMGEQYF. CDR3 nucleotide sequence: TGCAGTGCTTCTACCAATCCGACAGGGTTTGGGGCTCATATGGGCGAGCAGTACTTC.

This clonotype has at least ten counts. This rearrangement joins TRBV7-9 to TRBJ1-2; weak D call: TRBD1 (6 bases). The CDR3 contains 15 residues. Germline V gene sequence: CDR1 SEHNR, CDR2 FQNEAQ (reference sequence). V lost 4 bases and J 8 bases, leaving 20 bases between the germline ends. CDR3 residues: CASSSHGTQGSGYTF. CDR3 in DNA: TGTGCCAGCAGCTCACACGGGACGCAGGGGTCCGGCTACACCTTC. Full variable domain (missing parts from reference TRBV7-9 and TRBJ1-2): DTGVSQNPRHKITKRGQNVTFRCDPISEHNRLYWYRQTLGQGPEFLTYFQNEAQLEKSRLLSDRFSAERPKGSFSTLEIQRTEQGDSAMYLCASSSHGTQGSGYTFGSGTRLTVV.

This clonotype was seen many times. The chain recombines TRBV12-3 or TRBV12-4 with TRBJ1-5; TRBD1 aligns across 7 bases. The J segment lost 6 bases and the V segment lost 4 bases, leaving 3 bases of the junction unmatched. The CDR3 contains 13 residues. CDR3 amino acids: CASSSQGSQPQHF. Here the CDR3 DNA reads TGTGCCAGCAGTTCACAGGGGAGTCAGCCCCAGCATTTT.

This clonotype was picked up many times. The gene calls are TRBV28 and TRBJ1-1; no reliable D call. Trimming took off 5 bases at V and 6 bases at J, with 13 bases between the two ends. Germline lookup yields CDR1 MDHEN and CDR2 SYDVKM. CDR3 length: 13 amino acids. CDR3 amino acids: CASSPPPVSEAFF. DNA of the CDR3: TGTGCCAGCAGTCCACCCCCGGTTTCTGAAGCTTTCTTT.

Remarks on this clonotype: A much larger clone lies a single base off, so this may be a read error. This sequence joins TRBV6-2 or TRBV6-3 and TRBJ2-7; TRBD2 agrees at 11 bases. From germline, CDR1 is MNHEY and CDR2 SVGEGT. CDR3 length: 13 residues. V lost 6 bases, J lost 9 bases, and 7 bases stayed unmatched. CDR3 loop: CASRLAGADGQYF. Written as DNA, the CDR3 is TGTGCCAGCAGACTAGCGGGGGCAGACGGGCAGTACTTC.

This clonotype came up many times. The rearrangement joins TRBV6-1 to TRBJ2-7, with D possibly TRBD1 on 7 matching bases. Germline V gene data show CDR1 as MNHNS and CDR2 as SASEGT. CDR3 length equals 15 residues. V was shortened by 0 bases and J by 4 bases, with 13 bases between the two germline ends. The chain's CDR3 is CASSEAKQGGYEQYF. In DNA, the CDR3 is TGTGCCAGCAGTGAAGCCAAGCAGGGGGGATACGAGCAGTACTTC.

By share of the sample, this clonotype is medium-sized. The chain is built from TRBV7-2 and TRBJ2-3, with D uncertain. Germline V gene lookup returns CDR1 SGHTA and CDR2 FQGNSA. CDR3 length: 14 amino acids. The ends were cut back, 4 bases at V and 4 bases at J, with 12 bases in the middle. The CDR3 DNA is TGTGCCAGCAGCTCTTTAAATAGGCCAGATACGCAGTATTTT. Translation: CASSSLNRPDTQYF.

This clonotype was counted ten times or more. The chain joins TRBV28 to TRBJ2-3, with D possibly matching TRBD2 (6 bases). Trimming cost V 2 bases and J 1 base, with 10 bases left between them. CDR1 and CDR2 (germline): MDHEN, SYDVKM. The CDR3 sequence is 15 residues long. The CDR3 bases are TGTGCCAGCAGTTTAGGGGGGTGGCGCACAGATACGCAGTATTTT. Protein sequence: CASSLGGWRTDTQYF.

This clonotype came up many times. The chain couples TRBV5-4 to TRBJ2-2; weak D call: TRBD1 (6 bases). Germline CDR1 reads SGHNT; CDR2 reads YYREEE (reference sequence). Trimming cost V 5 bases and J 1 base, with 9 bases left between them. The CDR3 runs 14 residues. The CDR3 nucleotides are TGTGCCAGCAGTAACAGGGAGAACACCGGGGAGCTGTTTTTT. This encodes CASSNRENTGELFF.

In this sample, this clonotype turned up many times. The rearrangement joins TRBV18 to TRBJ1-2; D possibly corresponds to TRBD1 (5 bases). Trimming pared 1 base from V and 6 bases from J, leaving 27 bases between. Germline V lookup: CDR1 KGHSH, CDR2 LQKENI. The CDR3 totals 19 residues. The DNA for the CDR3 is TGTGCCAGCTCACCACTAGCTATCGTCAGGGAAGTGAAGGTGGATGGCTACACCTTC. Its protein is CASSPLAIVREVKVDGYTF. The whole variable domain, remainder taken from reference TRBV18 and TRBJ1-2, is NAGVMQNPRHLVRRRGQEARLRCSPMKGHSHVYWYRQLPEEGLKFMVYLQKENIIDESGMPKERFSAEFPKEGPSILRIQQVVRGDSAAYFCASSPLAIVREVKVDGYTFGSGTRLTVV.

This clonotype appeared many times. The gene calls are TRBV7-2 and TRBJ2-7, with D maybe TRBD1 (7 bases). V lost 1 base, J lost 5 bases, and 12 bases lay in between. In germline, CDR1 is SGHTA, CDR2 FQGNSA. There are 14 residues in the CDR3. The CDR3 coding sequence is TGTGCCAGCAGCTTAGGACAGGGAGGACACGAGCAGTACTTC. Protein sequence: CASSLGQGGHEQYF.

This clonotype was counted many times. This sequence joins TRBV11-2 and TRBJ1-6; 7 nucleotides line up with TRBD1. V was clipped by 2 bases and J by 0 bases; unmatched bases: 4. Germline-derived CDR1 and CDR2 are SGHAT and FQNNGV. The CDR3 is made up of 17 amino acids. The CDR3 region has the DNA TGTGCCAGCAGCTTAAGGGGGCCCGGCTCCTATAATTCACCCCTCCACTTT. Its translation: CASSLRGPGSYNSPLHF.